Below, 30 T cell receptor beta chains from the same sample are listed, as sequenced in a study of T-cell memory formation after mild COVID-19. TCRdb itself ran the 5' RACE reads through MiXCR, one entry per CDR3 protein. The table includes some 250,000 distinct CDR3 sequences, roughly 18% detected once. What was sequenced was PBMCs or a T cell subset sorted from them (not recorded which). The receptors were gathered from a young man who had mild COVID-19 (a few samples of this study predate the infection). Cell type and time point are not known.

The CDR3 protein is CASSQERWTGERYTEAFF. CDR3 in DNA: TGCGCCAGCAGCCAAGAAAGATGGACAGGGGAACGGTACACTGAAGCTTTCTTT. V usage is TRBV4-3 and J usage is TRBJ1-1; 9 nucleotides line up with TRBD1. Germline CDR1 is LGHNA and CDR2 is YSLEER. V shed 0 bases, J shed 3 bases, and the junction held 11 bases outside the gene matches. This CDR3 is built from 18 residues.

This clonotype has at least ten counts. The V call is TRBV5-1, the J call TRBJ2-5; D ambiguous. The CDR3 sequence is 14 residues long. Per the germline V gene, CDR1 is SGHRS and CDR2 is YFSETQ. The germline V and J ends were trimmed by 0 bases and 3 bases, with 9 bases remaining between them. The CDR3 here is CASSLGRRKETQYF. The CDR3 DNA is TGCGCCAGCAGCTTGGGACGGCGAAAAGAGACCCAGTACTTC.

This clonotype was observed a handful of times. The chain joins TRBV5-1 to TRBJ1-2, with D perhaps matching TRBD1 (6 bases). The CDR3 consists of 14 residues. The V end lost 0 bases, the J end lost 13 bases, and 19 bases lay between the germline ends. The germline gives CDR1 SGHRS, CDR2 YFSETQ. DNA for the CDR3: TGCGCCAGCAGCTTGGTAGGCCAGGGGTTGTTCGTCACCTTC. Translated, it gives CASSLVGQGLFVTF.

This clonotype was counted between two and nine times. The gene calls are TRBV7-6 and TRBJ2-1, with 9 bases identical to TRBD2. The germline V gene encodes CDR1 SGHVS and CDR2 FNYEAQ. J was trimmed by 8 bases and V by 2 bases; bases with no gene match: 7. The CDR3 sequence is 15 residues long. The chain's CDR3 is CASSLLAGTGYEQFF. CDR3 nucleotide sequence: TGTGCCAGCAGCTTACTAGCGGGGACGGGGTATGAGCAGTTCTTC.

This clonotype showed up many times. The J gene is TRBJ2-3, the V gene TRBV5-1; D tentatively fits TRBD1 or TRBD2 (7 bases each). The V gene's germline CDR1 is SGHRS and CDR2 YFSETQ. CDR3 length equals 16 residues. V lost 0 bases, J lost 4 bases, and 15 bases lay in between. CDR3 nucleotides: TGCGCCAGCAGCTTGGAAGGCAGGGGGAGGGCAGATACGCAGTATTTT. It specifies CASSLEGRGRADTQYF.

This clonotype appeared a few times. The chain has TRBV7-6 and TRBJ1-1, with 8 bases that match TRBD1. CDR1 is SGHVS and CDR2 is FNYEAQ in the germline V gene. CDR3 length equals 17 residues. Trimming removed 5 bases from V and 2 bases from J; junction bases left unmatched: 13. Here the CDR3 reads CASSPGAQGALNTEAFF. CDR3 nucleotide sequence: TGTGCCAGCAGCCCAGGAGCCCAGGGGGCTCTCAACACTGAAGCTTTCTTT.

This clonotype was recorded many times. The chain is built from TRBV11-3 and TRBJ2-3, with TRBD1 as a possible D gene (6 bases). Per the germline V gene, CDR1 is SGHNT and CDR2 is YENEEA. V was pared by 3 bases and J by 6 bases, with 10 bases between. CDR3 length: 13 residues. DNA of the CDR3: TGTGCCAGCAGCTTCGACACAGGGGATACGCAGTATTTT. Its protein product is CASSFDTGDTQYF.

This clonotype was observed a few times. This chain links TRBV7-8 with TRBJ1-2; 9 positions agree with TRBD1. The length of the CDR3 is 16 residues. The J segment lost 0 bases and the V segment lost 7 bases, leaving 9 bases of the junction unmatched. In germline, CDR1 is SGHVS, CDR2 FQNEAQ. The CDR3 is CASTLRDRVPNYGYTF. As DNA, the CDR3 is TGTGCCAGCACCCTCCGGGACAGGGTTCCTAACTATGGCTACACCTTC.

The table lists this clonotype with a few counts. The rearrangement joins TRBV5-1 to TRBJ2-7; 10 nucleotides agree with TRBD2. Trimming took 5 bases from V and 2 from J; bases not matched to a gene: 4. The CDR3 contains 14 residues. Germline V gene lookup returns CDR1 SGHRS and CDR2 YFSETQ. The CDR3 coding sequence is TGCGCCAGCAGTACTAGCGGGGAAACCTACGAGCAGTACTTC. Amino acid sequence: CASSTSGETYEQYF.

This clonotype appeared a few times. The rearrangement joins TRBV14 to TRBJ2-3; the D is unclear. Germline CDR1 SGHDN, CDR2 FVKESK. V dropped 4 bases and J dropped 2 bases, with 16 bases sitting between them. This CDR3 has 16 residues. CDR3 DNA sequence: TGTGCCAGCAGCCCGCCCCCGGAGCGACCCACAGATACGCAGTATTTT. Protein: CASSPPPERPTDTQYF.

The chain joins TRBV7-2 to TRBJ2-7; TRBD2 might be the D (7 bases). Trimming left V 1 base short and J 7 bases short, with 14 bases between. The CDR3 is 14 residues long. Germline V CDR1 and CDR2: SGHTA, FQGNSA. The CDR3 loop reads CASSLVWGGQEQYF. In DNA form, the CDR3 reads TGTGCCAGCAGCTTAGTTTGGGGGGGGCAGGAGCAGTACTTC.

This clonotype appeared many times. DNA of the CDR3: TGTGCCAGCAGCTTGTCAGGGGGCGGCTACACCTTC. Residues: CASSLSGGGYTF. This rearrangement joins TRBV5-5 to TRBJ1-2, with 8 bases matching TRBD1. CDR1 SGHKS and CDR2 YYEKEE come from the germline V gene (reference sequence). This CDR3 spans 12 amino acids. Losses at the gene ends were 1 base for V and 8 bases for J; bases not matched to a gene: 1. The full variable domain, completed using reference TRBV5-5 and TRBJ1-2, is DAGVTQSPTHLIKTRGQQVTLRCSPISGHKSVSWYQQVLGQGPQFIFQYYEKEERGRGNFPDRFSARQFPNYSSELNVNALLLGDSALYLCASSLSGGGYTFGSGTRLTVV.

This clonotype was detected only a few times. This rearrangement joins TRBV6-5 to TRBJ2-1; 9 nucleotides line up with TRBD1. There are 14 residues in the CDR3. Germline V CDR1 and CDR2: MNHEY, SVGAGI. Trimming removed 3 bases from V and 6 bases from J; junction bases left unmatched: 3. The DNA of the CDR3 is TGTGCCAGCAGTTATACGACAGGGGGCAATGAGCAGTTCTTC. Residues: CASSYTTGGNEQFF.

This clonotype was observed a few times. The chain recombines TRBV12-3 or TRBV12-4 with TRBJ2-7; D is undetermined. This CDR3 is 13 amino acids long. The V end was cut by 3 bases, the J end by 2 bases, with 8 bases between. The CDR3 loop reads CASSFTPTYEQYV. In DNA form, the CDR3 reads TGTGCCAGCAGTTTTACCCCTACCTACGAGCAGTACGTC.

This clonotype occurred a few times. The chain links TRBV3-1 to TRBJ2-3; 10 nucleotides line up with TRBD1. Trimming removed 4 bases from V and 7 bases from J; junction bases left unmatched: 5. The length of the CDR3 is 14 residues. Germline-derived CDR1 and CDR2 are LGHDT and YNNKEL (reference sequence). CDR3 loop: CASSPRDRGNTQYF. For the CDR3, the DNA is TGTGCCAGCAGCCCCCGGGACAGGGGAAATACGCAGTATTTT.

In this sample, this clonotype turned up a few times. The gene calls are TRBV5-1 and TRBJ1-1; 7 nucleotides match TRBD1. Germline V gene lookup returns CDR1 SGHRS and CDR2 YFSETQ. V lost 1 base and J lost 5; bases outside the gene matches: 8. The CDR3 loop spans 15 amino acids. DNA for the CDR3: TGCGCCAGCAGCTTGTCAGCAGGGGGGGGTACTGAAGCTTTCTTT. This gives the protein CASSLSAGGGTEAFF.

In this sample, this clonotype turned up a few times. The chain has TRBV28 and TRBJ2-2; 7 bases are shared with TRBD2. The CDR3 runs 12 residues. Germline V gene data show CDR1 as MDHEN and CDR2 as SYDVKM. With V trimmed by 8 bases and J by 6 bases, 3 bases remained unmatched. The CDR3 nucleotides read TGTGCCAGCGGGGGGGGTGCCGGGGAGCTGTTTTTT. Its protein product is CASGGGAGELFF.

This chain joins TRBV15 and TRBJ2-1, with D tentatively TRBD2 (6 bases). Germline V gene sequence: CDR1 LNHNV, CDR2 YYDKDF (reference sequence). V was trimmed by 3 bases and J by 4 bases, leaving 16 bases between them. This CDR3 has 16 amino acids. Here the CDR3 reads CATSRTGTRPYNEQFF. For the CDR3, the DNA is TGTGCCACCAGCAGGACCGGGACTCGACCTTACAATGAGCAGTTCTTC.

The chain recombines TRBV7-2 with TRBJ2-3; 10 bases match TRBD2. Germline CDR1 reads SGHTA; CDR2 reads FQGNSA. The CDR3 runs 17 residues. Trimming at V came to 3 bases and at J to 5 bases, leaving 11 bases not matched to a gene. The CDR3 region has the DNA TGTGCCAGCAGCTTGGGTCGAGGGAGCGGGGGGGTAGATACGCAGTATTTT. It encodes CASSLGRGSGGVDTQYF.

This clonotype was counted many times. The V gene is TRBV4-1, the J gene TRBJ2-7; tentatively, D is TRBD2 (6 bases). Germline values: CDR1 MGHRA, CDR2 YSYEKL. This CDR3 comprises 15 residues. The V end lost 1 base, the J end lost 0 bases, and 10 bases lay between the germline ends. The CDR3 DNA reads TGCGCCAGCAGCCAAGGACTAGTGGTCTCCTACGAGCAGTACTTC. Translating gives CASSQGLVVSYEQYF.

The gene calls are TRBV5-1 and TRBJ1-1, with D hard to call. The CDR3 extends over 14 amino acids. V was trimmed by 5 bases and J by 6 bases, leaving 17 bases between them. Germline lookup yields CDR1 SGHRS and CDR2 YFSETQ. In DNA, the CDR3 is TGCGCCAGCAGTTTCCTGGGTGCTTGGGCTGAAGCTTTCTTT. Translated, it gives CASSFLGAWAEAFF.

The rearrangement links TRBV11-1 to TRBJ1-2; D is ambiguous. Trimming removed 3 bases from V and 3 bases from J, with 5 bases in between. This CDR3 is 12 amino acids long. Germline V CDR1 and CDR2: SGHAT, FQDESV (reference sequence). DNA of the CDR3: TGTGCCAGCAGCTTCGGGGACTATGGCTACACCTTC. This codes for CASSFGDYGYTF. Filled out from reference TRBV11-1 and TRBJ1-2, the complete variable domain reads EAEVAQSPRYKITEKSQAVAFWCDPISGHATLYWYRQILGQGPELLVQFQDESVVDDSQLPKDRFSAERLKGVDSTLKIQPAELGDSAMYLCASSFGDYGYTFGSGTRLTVV.

This clonotype appeared many times. V gene TRBV4-2 combines with J gene TRBJ2-2; the D call may be TRBD1 or TRBD2 (5 bases each). Deletions cut 1 base from V and 5 bases from J, with 11 bases between. Germline V lookup: CDR1 LGHNA, CDR2 YNFKEQ. The CDR3 has 15 residues. The chain's CDR3 is CASSQVGDETGELFF. CDR3 DNA sequence: TGTGCCAGCAGCCAAGTAGGGGACGAAACCGGGGAGCTGTTTTTT.

The CDR3 DNA sequence: TGTGCCAGCGCGGGACTAGTTGGCAATGAGCAGTTCTTC. It specifies CASAGLVGNEQFF. The rearrangement links TRBV9 to TRBJ2-1; TRBD2 agrees at 8 bases. The CDR3 spans 13 residues. J lost 6 bases, V lost 7 bases, and 6 bases had no gene match. Germline V lookup: CDR1 SGDLS, CDR2 YYNGEE.

This clonotype was seen a handful of times. The chain combines TRBV6-5 with TRBJ2-7; D is possibly TRBD2 (5 bases). The CDR3 spans 15 residues. V was shortened by 0 bases and J by 0 bases, with 9 bases between the two germline ends. The V gene's germline CDR1 is MNHEY and CDR2 SVGAGI. CDR3 region: CASSYSAGASYEQYF. DNA for the CDR3: TGTGCCAGCAGTTACTCGGCGGGTGCCTCCTACGAGCAGTACTTC.

The V gene is TRBV5-6, the J gene TRBJ2-7; TRBD2 is a possible D gene (5 bases). Germline CDR1 reads SGHDT; CDR2 reads YYEEEE. There are 14 residues in the CDR3. The V and J ends lost 2 bases and 6 bases respectively, with 15 bases between them. The CDR3 is CASSFGPGGGEQYV. The CDR3 DNA follows: TGTGCCAGCAGCTTCGGGCCTGGAGGAGGCGAGCAGTACGTC.

This clonotype has just a few counts. The genes are TRBV4-2 and TRBJ1-5, with TRBD1 matching 9 bases. The germline V gene encodes CDR1 LGHNA and CDR2 YNFKEQ. The CDR3 sequence is 17 residues long. V gave up 3 bases and J gave up 1 base; unmatched junction bases: 7. CDR3 loop: CASSQDRQGESNQPQHF. For the CDR3, the DNA is TGTGCCAGCAGCCAGGACCGACAGGGGGAAAGCAATCAGCCCCAGCATTTT.

The rearrangement joins TRBV6-5 to TRBJ1-2, with a weak D call TRBD1 (5 bases). V lost 0 bases and J lost 4, with 9 bases in between. CDR3 length equals 14 residues. Germline V CDR1 and CDR2: MNHEY, SVGAGI. The CDR3 region is CASSYSATAYGYTF. The DNA for the CDR3 is TGTGCCAGCAGTTACTCCGCGACAGCCTATGGCTACACCTTC.

This clonotype was detected many times. This chain joins TRBV3-1 and TRBJ2-7; tentative D call: TRBD2 (6 bases). The CDR3 is made up of 12 amino acids. The V end lost 4 bases, the J end lost 8 bases, and 12 bases lay between the germline ends. The germline V gene has CDR1 LGHDT and CDR2 YNNKEL (reference sequence). The CDR3 nucleotides read TGTGCCAGCAGCCCGGAGGCGGGGAAGCAGTACTTC. It translates to CASSPEAGKQYF.

This clonotype was observed a few times. The V and J genes are TRBV18 and TRBJ2-3; TRBD2 matches 12 bases. The CDR3 totals 16 residues. CDR1 is KGHSH, CDR2 LQKENI, per germline. The J segment lost 2 bases and the V segment lost 3 bases, leaving 3 bases of the junction unmatched. CDR3 loop: CASSPGLAGFTDTQYF. CDR3 nucleotide sequence: TGTGCCAGCTCACCGGGACTAGCGGGCTTCACAGATACGCAGTATTTT. Combining the CDR3 with reference TRBV18 and TRBJ2-3 gives the whole variable domain NAGVMQNPRHLVRRRGQEARLRCSPMKGHSHVYWYRQLPEEGLKFMVYLQKENIIDESGMPKERFSAEFPKEGPSILRIQQVVRGDSAAYFCASSPGLAGFTDTQYFGPGTRLTVL.